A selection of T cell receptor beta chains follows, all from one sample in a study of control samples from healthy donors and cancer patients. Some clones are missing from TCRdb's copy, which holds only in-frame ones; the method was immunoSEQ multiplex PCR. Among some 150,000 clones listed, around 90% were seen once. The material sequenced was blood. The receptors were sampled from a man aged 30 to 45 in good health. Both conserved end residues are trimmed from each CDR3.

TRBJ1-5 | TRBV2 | ASRTTGGGGNQPQH
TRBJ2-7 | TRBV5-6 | ASSTGWASGGAFYEQY
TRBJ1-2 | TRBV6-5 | ASSSMGGYT
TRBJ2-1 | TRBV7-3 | ASSPTGTSVNEQF
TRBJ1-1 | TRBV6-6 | ASSSRAPRNTEAF
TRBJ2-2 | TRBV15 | ATSRDVVGTATGELF
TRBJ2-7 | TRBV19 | ASSGRTGVYEQY
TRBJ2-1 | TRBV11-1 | ASSPGVGGNEQF
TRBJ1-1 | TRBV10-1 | ASSEQGGFYANTEAF
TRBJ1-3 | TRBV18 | ASSPGQVSGNTIY
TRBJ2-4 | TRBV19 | ASSIRRDKNIQY
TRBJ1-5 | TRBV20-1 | SERDNQPQH
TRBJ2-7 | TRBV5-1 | ASSWTRLGEQY
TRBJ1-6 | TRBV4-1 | ASSQGLGRDNSPLH
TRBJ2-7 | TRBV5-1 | ASSLAGNEQY
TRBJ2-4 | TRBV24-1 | ATSEGGGGPNIQY
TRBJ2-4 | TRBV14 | ASSARGSEPKNIQY
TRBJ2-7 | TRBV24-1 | ATSVNSYEQY
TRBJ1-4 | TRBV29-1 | SVRGGGGEKLF
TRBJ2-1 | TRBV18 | ASSPRGGSSYNEQF
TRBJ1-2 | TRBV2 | ASSQWYGYT
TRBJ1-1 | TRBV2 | ASMTGVQNTEAF
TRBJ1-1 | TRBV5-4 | ASSSLRQGGGTEAF
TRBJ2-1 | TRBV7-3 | ASRRRQAQANEQF
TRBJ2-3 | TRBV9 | ASSSEGTGNTDTQY
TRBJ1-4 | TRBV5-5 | ASSPGTRNEKLF
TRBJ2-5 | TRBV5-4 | ASSPLAGSEETQY
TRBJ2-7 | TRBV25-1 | ASTRAGSYEQY
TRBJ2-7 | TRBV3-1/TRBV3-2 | ASSPNSGQGTYEQY
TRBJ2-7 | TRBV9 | ASSVGTGAEQY
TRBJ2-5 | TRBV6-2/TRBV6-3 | ASSYLRGTTQETQY
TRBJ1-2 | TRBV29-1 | STQQDDYGYT
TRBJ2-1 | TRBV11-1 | ASSSPGLARNEQF
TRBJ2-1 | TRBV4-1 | ASSQVEGADSLDEQF
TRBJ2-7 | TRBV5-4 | ASSPGTEYYEQY
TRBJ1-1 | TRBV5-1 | ASSLGSGAASEAF
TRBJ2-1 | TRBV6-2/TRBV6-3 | ASSVRLGREYDNEQF
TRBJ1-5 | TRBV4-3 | ASSVNRGQPQH
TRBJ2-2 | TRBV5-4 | ASSAQGQYNTGELF
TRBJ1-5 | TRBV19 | ASSIRPANQPQH
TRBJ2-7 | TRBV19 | ASSTPYEQY